The 8 T cell receptor beta chains given below trace back to one sample, sequenced in a study of human T cells and chemical hapten exposure. Each CDR3 protein is one row after TCRdb ran MiXCR on the RACE reads. Of about 82,000 distinct CDR3 sequences in the sample, roughly 10% are singletons; the top ten hold roughly 4%. Time point specified: patch test 1, 2 weeks after DPC sensitization. Treatment meaning: therapeutic diphenylcyclopropenone sensitization with weekly scalp DPC. This material consisted of whole blood, taken in connection with sensitization to the hapten diphenylcyclopropenone (DPC). The receptors shown here come from a woman between 50 and 59 years old with alopecia areata. Some clones in this sample may be carry-over from other donors' samples.

This clonotype was seen many times. The chain has TRBV12-3 or TRBV12-4 and TRBJ1-5, with unresolved D. The CDR3 runs to 15 residues. The V and J ends lost 6 bases and 2 bases respectively, with 14 bases between them. As DNA, the CDR3 is TGTGCCAGCAGCCGTTCGGGCGGGGGCAATCAGCCCCAGCATTTT. Protein sequence: CASSRSGGGNQPQHF.

The chain uses TRBV18 and TRBJ1-2, with D unresolved. This CDR3 spans 12 amino acids. The ends were cut back, 10 bases at V and 9 bases at J, with 18 bases in the middle. Per the germline V gene, CDR1 is KGHSH and CDR2 is LQKENI. The CDR3 here is CATGEMWYSYTF. The CDR3 region has the DNA TGTGCCACCGGCGAAATGTGGTATAGCTACACCTTC.

V and J are TRBV10-3 and TRBJ1-4; D ambiguous. V gave up 3 bases and J gave up 0 bases, with 17 bases separating them. This CDR3 has 18 amino acids. Germline V gene sequence: CDR1 ENHRY, CDR2 SYGVKD. The CDR3 protein is CAISDRGRASATNEKLFF. CDR3 bases: TGTGCCATCAGTGACCGCGGACGGGCCTCAGCAACTAATGAAAAACTGTTTTTT.

Only a few counts were recorded for this clonotype. The CDR3 DNA is TGTGCCAGCAGCCCCACCGGGACAGGGGGTAATGAGCAGTTCTTC. Protein product: CASSPTGTGGNEQFF. V and J are TRBV7-9 and TRBJ2-1, with TRBD1 matching 11 bases. Germline V lookup: CDR1 SEHNR, CDR2 FQNEAQ (reference sequence). The V gene end was trimmed by 5 bases and the J gene end by 7 bases; junction bases not matched to a gene: 7. The CDR3 is 15 residues long. The full variable domain, with the rest looked up from reference TRBV7-9 and TRBJ2-1, is DTGVSQNPRHKITKRGQNVTFRCDPISEHNRLYWYRQTLGQGPEFLTYFQNEAQLEKSRLLSDRFSAERPKGSFSTLEIQRTEQGDSAMYLCASSPTGTGGNEQFFGPGTRLTVL.

J is TRBJ2-1 and V is TRBV12-5; 15 bases map to TRBD2. CDR1 LGHNT and CDR2 FRNRAP come from the germline V gene. The CDR3 loop spans 18 amino acids. J gave up 3 bases and V 0 bases, and 3 bases lay outside the gene matches. The CDR3 sequence is CASGLVGLAGGLYNEQFF. CDR3 DNA sequence: TGTGCTAGTGGTTTGGTAGGACTAGCGGGGGGGCTCTACAATGAGCAGTTCTTC.

In its sample, this clonotype was seen many times. The chain joins TRBV14 to TRBJ1-3; D is undetermined. The V gene lost 5 bases and the J gene lost 0 bases, with 8 bases spanning the gap. The CDR3 is 14 amino acids. Looked up from germline, CDR1 is SGHDN and CDR2 is FVKESK. CDR3 sequence: CASSSLFSGNTIYF. In DNA form, the CDR3 reads TGTGCCAGCAGCTCCCTCTTCTCTGGAAACACCATATATTTT.

This clonotype has more than one count but fewer than ten. The chain has TRBV12-3 or TRBV12-4 and TRBJ2-1; 12 bases line up with TRBD1. This CDR3 comprises 15 residues. V trimming: 7 bases; J trimming: 6 bases; junction bases outside the gene matches: 7. The CDR3 spells CASTWGQGAGNEQFF. Here the CDR3 DNA reads TGTGCCAGCACCTGGGGACAGGGGGCCGGCAATGAGCAGTTCTTC.

This clonotype was counted many times. In nucleotides, the CDR3 is TGTGCCAGCAGCTCCCTCGGGGACACTGAAGCTTTCTTT. Protein sequence: CASSSLGDTEAFF. The gene calls are TRBV7-6 and TRBJ1-1, with unresolved D. CDR3 length equals 13 residues. V was clipped by 4 bases and J by 3 bases, with 9 bases between them. In germline, CDR1 is SGHVS, CDR2 FNYEAQ.